The rows below give T cell receptor beta chains drawn from one sample of a study of blood T cell repertoires in COVID-19. TCRdb's copy holds only in-frame clones and misses some; the assay was immunoSEQ multiplex PCR. The repertoire includes a few hundred thousand clones, more than 70% of them detected once, and approximately 1% sits in the top ten. Sequenced material: PBMCs or T cells enriched from blood (not recorded which). Receptors originate from a woman in her 30s who had been exposed to COVID-19. The CDR3 runs from the conserved cysteine through the conserved F or W. A D gene is named only where the DNA matches it firmly. Expanded clones are given a class, and other clones once, few, many or no size at all.

size	V	D	J	length	CDR3	DNA
.	TRBV18	.	TRBJ1-2	16	CASSSRGGTTNYGYTF	TGTGCCAGCTCATCCCGAGGGGGAACTACTAACTATGGCTACACCTTC
.	TRBV28	TRBD2	TRBJ2-5	13	CASRLAGQETQYF	TGTGCCAGCAGACTAGCGGGGCAAGAGACCCAGTACTTC
.	TRBV18	.	TRBJ2-1	13	CASSLTGNNEQFF	TGTGCCAGCTCACTGACTGGCAACAATGAGCAGTTCTTC
.	TRBV19	.	TRBJ2-5	15	CASSIGSQVGETQYF	TGTGCCAGTAGTATAGGGTCCCAGGTCGGAGAGACCCAGTACTTC
once	TRBV24-1	.	TRBJ2-1	16	CATSDLAGHSYNEQFF	TGTGCCACCAGTGATTTAGCGGGCCACTCCTACAATGAGCAGTTCTTC
.	TRBV29-1	.	TRBJ2-1	10	CSVEVYEQFF	TGCAGCGTTGAAGTCTATGAGCAGTTCTTC
.	TRBV18	TRBD2	TRBJ2-1	15	CASSPSGLANNEQFF	TGTGCCAGCTCACCAAGCGGACTAGCGAACAATGAGCAGTTCTTC
.	TRBV5-1	.	TRBJ2-5	13	CASSFDTKETQYF	TGCGCCAGCAGCTTTGACACGAAAGAGACCCAGTACTTC
.	TRBV3-1/TRBV3-2	.	TRBJ2-7	14	CASSPQGPTYEQYF	TGTGCCAGCAGCCCACAGGGTCCCACCTACGAGCAGTACTTC
.	TRBV5-1	TRBD1	TRBJ2-1	14	CASSLVAGGNEQFF	TGCGCCAGCAGCTTGGTAGCAGGGGGCAATGAGCAGTTCTTC
few	TRBV3-1/TRBV3-2	TRBD1	TRBJ2-4	13	CASSQGQGNIQYF	TGTGCCAGCAGCCAGGGACAGGGAAACATTCAGTACTTC
many	TRBV7-8	.	TRBJ1-2	13	CASSLGPNYGYTF	TGTGCCAGCAGCTTGGGGCCGAACTATGGCTACACCTTC
few	TRBV30	TRBD2	TRBJ2-3	14	CASSGGGGTDTQYF	TGTGCCTCCTCCGGGGGGGGAGGTACAGATACGCAGTATTTT
.	TRBV5-1	TRBD1	TRBJ1-1	14	CASSLVAGGAEAFF	TGCGCCAGCAGCTTGGTTGCAGGGGGAGCTGAAGCTTTCTTT
.	TRBV6-5	.	TRBJ1-3	15	CASSYGGQGGNTIYF	TGTGCCAGCAGTTACGGTGGGCAGGGAGGAAACACCATATATTTT
.	TRBV19	TRBD2	TRBJ2-7	17	CASSILSSGSSSHEQYF	TGTGCCAGTAGTATATTGTCTAGCGGCTCTTCTTCTCACGAGCAGTACTTC
.	TRBV19	TRBD2	TRBJ2-3	16	CASTPGGGRLTDTQYF	TGTGCCAGTACCCCGGGAGGCGGGAGGCTCACAGATACGCAGTATTTT
.	TRBV6-2/TRBV6-3	TRBD1	TRBJ2-4	19	CASSYSPSRHPGGKNIQYF	TGTGCCAGCAGTTACTCCCCCTCTCGACACCCAGGGGGCAAAAACATTCAGTACTTC
.	TRBV27	TRBD1	TRBJ1-2	13	CASSLRDRDGYTF	TGTGCCAGCAGCCTGCGGGACAGGGATGGCTACACCTTC
.	TRBV28	TRBD1	TRBJ1-4	14	CASETGTAFEKLFF	TGTGCCAGCGAAACCGGGACAGCATTTGAAAAACTGTTTTTT
.	TRBV5-1	TRBD2	TRBJ2-7	19	CASSFTPGLAGDLGYEQYF	TGCGCCAGCAGCTTCACACCGGGACTAGCGGGAGATTTAGGCTACGAGCAGTACTTC
.	TRBV11-3	TRBD1	TRBJ2-5	15	CASSPDRVVQETQYF	TGTGCCAGCAGCCCTGACAGGGTAGTACAAGAGACCCAGTACTTC
once	TRBV6-2/TRBV6-3	TRBD1	TRBJ2-2	15	CASSTPDRSTGELFF	TGTGCCAGCAGTACTCCGGACAGGTCCACCGGGGAGCTGTTTTTT
.	TRBV29-1	TRBD1	TRBJ2-1	16	CSVEPPLRDRGNEQFF	TGCAGCGTCGAACCTCCTCTCCGAGACAGGGGCAATGAGCAGTTCTTC
.	TRBV9	TRBD2	TRBJ2-5	15	CASSRGGRRGETQYF	TGTGCCAGCTCTAGGGGAGGGAGGCGAGGGGAGACCCAGTACTTC
.	TRBV28	TRBD1	TRBJ1-1	14	CASSLEWQGARAFF	TGTGCCAGCAGTTTAGAATGGCAGGGGGCGCGAGCTTTCTTT
.	TRBV5-1	.	TRBJ2-5	11	CASSRTLGRDF	TGCGCCAGCAGCCGTACACTGGGTCGGGACTTC
.	TRBV10-3	.	TRBJ2-3	16	CAISEPVANEPDTQYF	TGTGCCATCAGTGAGCCCGTAGCGAACGAGCCAGATACGCAGTATTTT
.	TRBV16	.	TRBJ2-4	17	CASSQSINRLAKNIQYF	TGTGCCAGCAGCCAATCGATAAACAGATTAGCCAAAAACATTCAGTACTTC
.	TRBV28	.	TRBJ2-1	13	CASSFLRGNEQFF	TGTGCCAGCAGTTTTCTTAGAGGCAATGAGCAGTTCTTC
.	TRBV5-1	.	TRBJ2-1	15	CASSFEGLANNEQFF	TGCGCCAGCAGCTTTGAGGGTCTAGCCAACAATGAGCAGTTCTTC
.	TRBV5-1	TRBD1	TRBJ1-6	16	CASSGETGDGYSPLHF	TGCGCCAGCAGCGGGGAGACAGGGGACGGGTATTCACCCCTCCACTTT
.	TRBV5-1	TRBD1	TRBJ1-1	14	CASSLGGTDTEAFF	TGCGCCAGCAGCCTAGGGGGCACGGACACTGAAGCTTTCTTT
.	TRBV5-4	.	TRBJ2-7	12	CASSLNFLEQYF	TGTGCCAGCAGCCTGAACTTTCTAGAGCAGTACTTC
.	TRBV2	TRBD1	TRBJ1-5	15	CASSSGQGSIQPQHF	TGTGCCAGCAGTTCGGGACAGGGGAGTATTCAGCCCCAGCATTTT
.	TRBV7-8	TRBD2	TRBJ2-7	20	CASSLSRLAGGSMGSYEQYF	TGTGCCAGCAGCTTAAGCCGACTAGCGGGAGGGTCTATGGGCTCCTACGAGCAGTACTTC
.	TRBV30	TRBD1	TRBJ1-6	14	CAWSYRGRNSPLHF	TGTGCCTGGAGTTACAGGGGGCGTAATTCACCCCTCCACTTT
.	TRBV28	.	TRBJ2-7	16	CASSLGGWGQLYEQYF	TGTGCCAGCAGTTTAGGAGGCTGGGGGCAGCTATACGAGCAGTACTTC
.	TRBV23-1	TRBD1	TRBJ2-5	14	CASSPDRGQETQYF	TGCGCCAGCAGTCCGGACAGGGGACAAGAGACCCAGTACTTC
.	TRBV19	.	TRBJ1-5	16	CASIQREGAGNQPQHF	TGTGCCAGTATCCAAAGGGAGGGCGCGGGCAATCAGCCCCAGCATTTT
.	TRBV28	TRBD2	TRBJ2-3	19	CASSLSLAGLTSSTDTQYF	TGTGCCAGCAGTTTGAGTCTAGCGGGACTTACCTCTAGCACAGATACGCAGTATTTT
.	TRBV5-1	.	TRBJ2-2	16	CASSLAPGSATGELFF	TGCGCCAGCAGCTTGGCTCCGGGATCAGCCACCGGGGAGCTGTTTTTT
.	TRBV11-2	.	TRBJ1-1	14	CASSLGGGYTEAFF	TGTGCCAGCAGCTTAGGCGGGGGATACACTGAAGCTTTCTTT
.	TRBV6-1	TRBD2	TRBJ2-3	16	CASSGLTSGITDTQYF	TGTGCCAGCAGTGGGCTGACTAGCGGGATCACAGATACGCAGTATTTT
few	TRBV12-5	TRBD1	TRBJ1-6	13	CASDGTGNSPLHF	TGTGCTAGTGACGGGACAGGGAATTCACCCCTCCACTTT
.	TRBV12-3/TRBV12-4	TRBD2	TRBJ2-1	13	CASRGLAGNEQFF	TGTGCCAGCAGAGGACTAGCGGGAAATGAGCAGTTCTTC